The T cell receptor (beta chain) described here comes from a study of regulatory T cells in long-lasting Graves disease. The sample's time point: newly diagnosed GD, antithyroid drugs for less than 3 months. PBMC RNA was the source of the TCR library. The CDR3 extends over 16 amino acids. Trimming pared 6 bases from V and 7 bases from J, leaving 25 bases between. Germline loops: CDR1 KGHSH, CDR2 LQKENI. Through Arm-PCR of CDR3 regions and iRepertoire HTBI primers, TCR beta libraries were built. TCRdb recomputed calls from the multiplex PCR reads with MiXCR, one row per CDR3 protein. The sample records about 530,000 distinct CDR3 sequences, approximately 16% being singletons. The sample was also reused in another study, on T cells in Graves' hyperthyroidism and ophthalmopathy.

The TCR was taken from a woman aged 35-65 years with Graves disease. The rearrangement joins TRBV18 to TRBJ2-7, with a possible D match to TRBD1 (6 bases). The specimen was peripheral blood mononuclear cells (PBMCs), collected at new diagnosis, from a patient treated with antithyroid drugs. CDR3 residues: CASSSLFATGLLEQYF. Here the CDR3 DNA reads TGTGCCAGCTCTTCTCTTTTCGCGACAGGCCTATTGGAGCAGTACTTC.